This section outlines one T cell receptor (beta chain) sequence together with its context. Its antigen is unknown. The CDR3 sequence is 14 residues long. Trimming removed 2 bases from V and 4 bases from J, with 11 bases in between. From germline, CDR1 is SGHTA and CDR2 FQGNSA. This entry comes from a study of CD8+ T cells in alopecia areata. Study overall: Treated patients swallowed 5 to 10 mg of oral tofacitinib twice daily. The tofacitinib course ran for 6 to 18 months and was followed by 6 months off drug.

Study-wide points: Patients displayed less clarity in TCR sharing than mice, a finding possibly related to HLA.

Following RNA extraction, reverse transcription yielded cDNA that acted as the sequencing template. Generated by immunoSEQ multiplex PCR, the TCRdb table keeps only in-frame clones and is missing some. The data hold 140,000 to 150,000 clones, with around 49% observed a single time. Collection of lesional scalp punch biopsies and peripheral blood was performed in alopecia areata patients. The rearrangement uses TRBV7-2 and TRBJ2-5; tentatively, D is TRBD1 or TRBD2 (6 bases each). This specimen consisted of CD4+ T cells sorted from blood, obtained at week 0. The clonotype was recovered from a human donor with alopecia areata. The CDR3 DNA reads TGTGCCAGCAGCTTATTAGGAGGGGGAGAGACCCAGTACTTC. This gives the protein CASSLLGGGETQYF.